One sample yielded the 14 T cell receptor beta chains listed below, sequenced in a study of molecular identifiers for immune sequencing clone quantification. TCRdb reprocessed the PCR reads with MiXCR, giving one entry per CDR3 protein. Here the sample spans over 600,000 distinct CDR3 sequences, just under 20% being singletons. Sequencing input: naive CD8+ T cells from blood, with Jurkat cell RNA spiked in. Sample subset: FACS-sorted CD8+CD4-CCR7+CD45RA+ naive T cells. These TCRs come from a human donor in good health. Some libraries in this study had Jurkat cell RNA spiked in.

This clonotype occurred many times. This chain links TRBV4-1 with TRBJ1-1; 7 bases agree with TRBD1. The J segment lost 6 bases and the V segment lost 4 bases, leaving 8 bases of the junction unmatched. The CDR3 has 14 residues. Germline V gene lookup returns CDR1 MGHRA and CDR2 YSYEKL. In nucleotides, the CDR3 is TGCGCCAGCAGCCCAACAAGGGGGACAGCTGAAGCTTTCTTT. Encoded protein: CASSPTRGTAEAFF.

This clonotype was counted many times. The chain is built from TRBV4-3 and TRBJ2-1, with unresolved D. The CDR3 loop spans 17 amino acids. Trimming removed 0 bases from V and 9 bases from J, with 21 bases in between. From germline, CDR1 is LGHNA and CDR2 YSLEER. The CDR3 DNA is TGCGCCAGCAGCCAAGAAGGCCCCTCTAGTTTCGAAGGTGAGCAGTTCTTC. This codes for CASSQEGPSSFEGEQFF.

V is TRBV3-2 and J is TRBJ2-7. TRBV3-2 corresponds to a pseudogene. This CDR3 has 14 residues. CDR3 DNA: TGTGCCAGCTACTTGACGGGCTGCTCCTACGAGCAGTACTTC. Amino acids: CASYLTGCSYEQYF.

Many counts were recorded for this clonotype. The chain couples TRBV13 to TRBJ2-3; perhaps TRBD2 as D (5 bases). CDR1 and CDR2 (germline): PRHDT, FYEKMQ (reference sequence). Trimming left V 1 base short and J 5 bases short, with 10 bases between. The CDR3 is made up of 14 amino acids. CDR3 amino acids: CASSLAGLEDTQYF. CDR3 coding DNA: TGTGCCAGCAGCTTAGCGGGATTAGAAGATACGCAGTATTTT.

This clonotype has at least ten counts. This chain links TRBV7-9 with TRBJ2-7; weak D call: TRBD2 (5 bases). V shed 5 bases and J shed 5 bases, with 13 bases lying between them. CDR3 length equals 13 residues. CDR1 and CDR2 (germline): SEHNR, FQNEAQ (reference sequence). CDR3 bases: TGTGCCAGCAGCGGACTTCTGGCGCACGAGCAGTACTTC. Translated, it gives CASSGLLAHEQYF.

This rearrangement joins TRBV6-5 to TRBJ2-1; unclear D gene. The CDR3 totals 15 residues. Trimming shortened V by 6 bases and J by 8 bases, and 20 bases separated the two germline ends. The germline V gene has CDR1 MNHEY and CDR2 SVGAGI. CDR3 in DNA: TGTGCCAGCAGCCTAGTCCGGTGGGCACGGGATGAGCAGTTCTTC. This sequence encodes CASSLVRWARDEQFF.

To note about this clonotype: A read error may explain this, as a much larger clone is one base away. The chain couples TRBV4-3 to TRBJ2-7; 9 positions match TRBD2. The CDR3 length is 15 residues. Germline V CDR1 and CDR2: LGHNA, YSLEER. Trimming cost V 0 bases and J 4 bases; bases outside gene matches: 4. The CDR3 is CASSQDSGGGYEQYF. In DNA, the CDR3 is TGCGCCAGCAGCCAAGATAGCGGGGGTGGGTACGAGCAGTACTTC.

V usage is TRBV25-1 and J usage is TRBJ2-1, with D possibly TRBD2 on 7 matching bases. CDR1 and CDR2 from the germline V gene are MGHDK and SYGVNS. The CDR3 sequence is 16 residues long. The V end was cut by 7 bases, the J end by 3 bases, with 19 bases between. The CDR3 sequence: CASTERGRAGYNEQFF. The CDR3 region has the DNA TGTGCCAGCACCGAAAGGGGGAGGGCCGGCTACAATGAGCAGTTCTTC.

This clonotype occurred many times. At one of its ends the junction is not consistent with the germline gene, which may arise from a read error. This chain's CDR3 is CASSLAGNNEQFF. In DNA form, the CDR3 reads TGCGCCAGCAGCTTAGCGGGGAACAATGAGCAGTTCTTC. The chain combines TRBV7-9 with TRBJ2-1; 8 bases are shared with TRBD2. The CDR3 has 13 residues. Looked up from germline, CDR1 is SEHNR and CDR2 is FQNEAQ (reference sequence).

As for this clonotype: A much larger clone lies one base from this, so it may be a read error. V is TRBV28 and J is TRBJ2-7; tentatively, D is TRBD1 (5 bases). Trimming shortened V by 8 bases and J by 2 bases, and 13 bases separated the two germline ends. The germline CDR1 and CDR2 sequences are MDHEN and SYDVKM. The CDR3 loop spans 13 amino acids. This chain's CDR3 is CASVSGLTYEQYF. CDR3 in DNA: TGTGCCAGCGTTTCAGGGCTAACCTACGAGCAGTACTTC.

This clonotype was detected ten times or more. The chain joins TRBV29-1 to TRBJ2-5, with TRBD1 as a possible D gene (6 bases). V shed 7 bases and J shed 3 bases, with 18 bases lying between them. The CDR3 covers 14 residues. The germline V gene has CDR1 SQVTM and CDR2 ANQGSEA. The CDR3: CSAVGLGAEETQYF. CDR3 in DNA: TGCAGCGCGGTGGGTCTGGGGGCGGAAGAGACCCAGTACTTC.

The chain joins TRBV4-3 to TRBJ2-1, with D tentatively TRBD2 (5 bases). With 5 bases removed from V and 0 bases from J, the gap between germline ends came to 8 bases. CDR3 length: 14 residues. Germline V gene sequence: CDR1 LGHNA, CDR2 YSLEER. In DNA form, the CDR3 reads TGCGCCAGCAGCACACGGGGCTCCTACAATGAGCAGTTCTTC. Amino acids: CASSTRGSYNEQFF.

The V call is TRBV3-1, the J call TRBJ2-1; TRBD2 agrees at 12 bases. This CDR3 has 14 amino acids. Losses at the gene ends were 5 bases for V and 9 bases for J; bases not matched to a gene: 5. Germline loops: CDR1 LGHDT, CDR2 YNNKEL (reference sequence). The CDR3 bases are TGTGCCAGCAGCGCAGCTAGCGGGGGGGCTGAGCAGTTCTTC. It encodes CASSAASGGAEQFF.

This clonotype was found a few times. V is TRBV3-1 and J is TRBJ2-7; possible D gene TRBD2, 6 bases. V was cut by 3 bases and J by 7 bases, with 19 bases left in between. CDR1 is LGHDT and CDR2 is YNNKEL in the germline V gene (reference sequence). This CDR3 spans 15 amino acids. The CDR3 nucleotides are TGTGCCAGCAGCCAGGGAGGACGGCTGGGTGGGGAGCAGTACTTC. Protein: CASSQGGRLGGEQYF.